The sequence of this T cell receptor (beta chain) was determined in a study of blood T cell repertoires in COVID-19. In the original analysis: The assay estimated nucleated cells by amplifying reference gene primers. Sequencing used immunoSEQ multiplex PCR; TCRdb keeps in-frame clones, though not all of them. V, J and clone size derive from that table, while D and trimming were established from the DNA sequence. The table has approximately 64,000 clones, around nine tenths seen once; the top ten hold under 5%. With 4 bases clipped from V and 3 bases from J, the junction kept 5 bases outside the gene matches. This CDR3 comprises 16 residues. Germline CDR1 reads LGHDT; CDR2 reads YNNKEL (reference sequence).

Sequencing was carried out using peripheral blood. V usage is TRBV3-1 (or the pseudogene TRBV3-2) and J usage is TRBJ2-1; 11 bases are a match to TRBD2. The receptor's source is a man in his 70s with acute or convalescent COVID-19. CDR3 in DNA: TGTGCCAGCAGCCGAGGGACTAGCGGTATCTACAATGAGCAGTTCTTC. Encoded protein: CASSRGTSGIYNEQFF.